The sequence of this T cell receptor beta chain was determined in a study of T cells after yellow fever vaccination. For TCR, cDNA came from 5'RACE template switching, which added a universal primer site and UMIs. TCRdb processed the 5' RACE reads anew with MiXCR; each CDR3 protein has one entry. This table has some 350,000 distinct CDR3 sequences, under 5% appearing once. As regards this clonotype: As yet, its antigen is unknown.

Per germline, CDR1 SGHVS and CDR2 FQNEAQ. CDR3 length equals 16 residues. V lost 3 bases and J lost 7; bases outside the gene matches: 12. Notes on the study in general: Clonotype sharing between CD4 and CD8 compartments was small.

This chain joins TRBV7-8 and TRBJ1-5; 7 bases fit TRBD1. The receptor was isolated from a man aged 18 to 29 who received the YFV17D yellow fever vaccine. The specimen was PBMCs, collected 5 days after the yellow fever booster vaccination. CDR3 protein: CASSLSGQGVGQPQHF. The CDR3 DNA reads TGTGCCAGCAGCTTGTCAGGGCAGGGGGTCGGGCAGCCCCAGCATTTT.